One sample yielded the 30 T cell receptor beta chains listed below, sequenced in a study of molecular identifiers for immune sequencing clone quantification. TCRdb reprocessed the PCR reads via MiXCR and lists one record per CDR3 protein. In the table there are hundreds of thousands of distinct CDR3 sequences, less than 20% of which are singletons. The sample consisted of naive CD8+ T cells from blood, with Jurkat cell RNA spiked in. Documented subset: FACS-sorted CD8+CD4-CCR7+CD45RA+ naive T cells. The receptors originated from a human donor in good health. Some libraries in this study had Jurkat cell RNA spiked in.

This sequence joins TRBV6-2 or TRBV6-3 and TRBJ2-7; D unclear. The CDR3 covers 13 residues. The germline V gene encodes CDR1 MNHEY and CDR2 SVGEGT. With 4 bases removed from V and 2 bases from J, the gap between germline ends came to 9 bases. The DNA for the CDR3 is TGTGCCAGCAGTTCCCTAAGCACCTACGAGCAGTACTTC. It translates to CASSSLSTYEQYF.

This clonotype is a singleton in its sample. A single base separates this from a much larger clone, so it may be a read error. The chain has TRBV24-1 and TRBJ2-1; no firm D call. Germline assignment: CDR1 KGHDR and CDR2 SFDVKD. This CDR3 is 13 amino acids long. Trimming shortened V by 3 bases and J by 8 bases, and 10 bases separated the two germline ends. The CDR3 here is CATSDRGRDEQFF. The DNA for the CDR3 is TGTGCCACCAGTGATCGTGGCCGCGATGAGCAGTTCTTC.

This clonotype was recorded many times. The CDR3 sequence is CASSSTPGQAAYEQYF. CDR3 sequence (DNA): TGTGCCAGCAGTTCAACCCCCGGACAGGCCGCCTACGAGCAGTACTTC. This chain links TRBV6-6 with TRBJ2-7; TRBD1 matches 7 bases. After removal of 4 bases from V and 2 bases from J, the junction contained 11 bases not matched to a gene. The CDR3 length is 16 residues. The V gene's germline CDR1 is MNHNY and CDR2 SVGAGI (reference sequence).

As concerns this clonotype: The junction shows a germline mismatch at one end, possibly a read error. The V and J genes are TRBV7-2 and TRBJ2-3; the D is unclear. The CDR3 is 16 residues long. Germline V lookup: CDR1 SGHTA, CDR2 FQGNSA. The CDR3 reads CASSALTEVNTDTQYF. CDR3 sequence (DNA): TGCGCCAGCAGCGCACTAACAGAAGTGAACACAGATACGCAGTATTTT.

This clonotype was seen repeatedly, ten times or more. The J gene is TRBJ2-3, the V gene TRBV15; 10 bases fit TRBD2. This CDR3 spans 16 amino acids. Looked up from germline, CDR1 is LNHNV and CDR2 is YYDKDF (reference sequence). V was pared by 0 bases and J by 0 bases, with 0 bases of the junction left unmatched. DNA for the CDR3: TGTGCCACCAGCAGAGAACTAGCGGGGAGCACAGATACGCAGTATTTT. Translation: CATSRELAGSTDTQYF.

With respect to this clonotype: A much larger clone sits a single nucleotide away, making a read error possible. The rearrangement links TRBV12-3 or TRBV12-4 to TRBJ2-2; D perhaps matches TRBD1 (7 bases). This CDR3 is 15 amino acids long. CDR3 protein: CASSLEAGGFGGLFF. The CDR3 coding sequence is TGTGCCAGCAGTTTAGAGGCAGGGGGATTCGGGGGGCTGTTTTTT.

The sample holds many counts of this clonotype. The CDR3 coding sequence is TGTGCCACCAGCAGAGCGGGGGGTGTAGCCATGAACACTGAAGCTTTCTTT. Its translation: CATSRAGGVAMNTEAFF. The chain has TRBV15 and TRBJ1-1; a weak D match, TRBD1 (5 bases). There are 17 residues in the CDR3. Trimming cost V 1 base and J 0 bases, with 15 bases left between them. Germline CDR1 is LNHNV and CDR2 is YYDKDF (reference sequence).

This clonotype was picked up a small number of times. The chain employs TRBV20-1 and TRBJ2-5; TRBD1 or TRBD2 may be the D gene (6 bases each). V gave up 2 bases and J gave up 4 bases, with 20 bases separating them. The length of the CDR3 is 16 residues. Germline lookup yields CDR1 DFQATT and CDR2 SNEGSKA (reference sequence). CDR3 bases: TGCAGTGCTAGACCTCCTGGGGGGACACCCCGAGAGACCCAGTACTTC. Translation: CSARPPGGTPRETQYF.

This clonotype was counted ten times or more. This chain joins TRBV29-1 and TRBJ1-1; D is undetermined. V gave up 2 bases and J gave up 0 bases, with 13 bases separating them. Germline V gives CDR1 SQVTM, CDR2 ANQGSEA. The CDR3 consists of 15 residues. The CDR3 sequence is CSVERASDMNTEAFF. The CDR3 DNA is TGCAGCGTTGAACGGGCATCTGACATGAACACTGAAGCTTTCTTT.

This clonotype was detected ten times or more. The junction departs from germline at one end; a sequencing error may be responsible. The V gene is TRBV6-2 or TRBV6-3, the J gene TRBJ1-1, with D hard to call. CDR1 is MNHEY, CDR2 SVGEGT, per germline. The CDR3 totals 14 residues. The CDR3 nucleotides are TGTGCCAGCAGTTACTTGGGCACGAACGCTGAAGCTTTCTTT. Protein sequence: CASSYLGTNAEAFF.

V gene TRBV29-1 combines with J gene TRBJ2-1; 11 positions match TRBD1. Germline loops: CDR1 SQVTM, CDR2 ANQGSEA. Trimming removed 2 bases from V and 6 bases from J; junction bases left unmatched: 6. This CDR3 has 15 residues. In DNA, the CDR3 is TGCAGCGTTGAAACGGACAGGGGGCTTATCAATGAGCAGTTCTTC. It is translated as CSVETDRGLINEQFF.

This clonotype was seen repeatedly, ten times or more. The chain couples TRBV5-4 to TRBJ2-7; 8 nucleotides align to TRBD2. The CDR3 length is 15 residues. From germline, CDR1 is SGHNT and CDR2 YYREEE (reference sequence). V trimming: 0 bases; J trimming: 4 bases; junction bases outside the gene matches: 6. CDR3 sequence (DNA): TGTGCCAGCAGCTTGGTCGGACTAGCCGAATACGAGCAGTACTTC. Amino acids: CASSLVGLAEYEQYF.

A note on this clonotype: A read error may explain this, as a much larger clone is one base away. The CDR3 does not end in the conserved phenylalanine or tryptophan, so this is likely a read error. J is TRBJ2-7 and V is TRBV29-1; 8 nucleotides match TRBD2. Germline values: CDR1 SQVTM, CDR2 ANQGSEA. CDR3 length: 14 amino acids. Trimming took 2 bases from V and 1 from J; bases not matched to a gene: 4. The CDR3 DNA sequence: TGCAGCGTTGAACTAGCGGGTCCATCCTACGAGCAGTACCTC. It specifies CSVELAGPSYEQYL.

This clonotype was recorded many times. The rearrangement uses TRBV20-1 and TRBJ2-7; 9 bases line up with TRBD2. V was clipped by 6 bases and J by 3 bases; unmatched bases: 6. CDR3 length equals 13 residues. The germline gives CDR1 DFQATT, CDR2 SNEGSKA (reference sequence). The CDR3 region is CSAEPTSGYEQYF. DNA of the CDR3: TGCAGTGCCGAACCGACTAGCGGCTACGAGCAGTACTTC.

This clonotype was detected ten times or more. V is TRBV6-2 or TRBV6-3 and J is TRBJ1-2; weak D call: TRBD1 (5 bases). CDR1 and CDR2 from the germline V gene are MNHEY and SVGEGT. CDR3 length: 14 amino acids. Trimming removed 3 bases from V and 5 bases from J, with 13 bases in between. For the CDR3, the DNA is TGTGCCAGCAGTTATGTGGGGCGCGGGTATGGCTACACCTTC. Residues: CASSYVGRGYGYTF.

V gene TRBV19 combines with J gene TRBJ2-1, with D unclear. CDR3 length equals 14 residues. V was cut by 5 bases and J by 6 bases, with 14 bases left in between. The germline V gene has CDR1 LNHDA and CDR2 SQIVND (reference sequence). CDR3: CASSPHWPGNEQFF. The DNA of the CDR3 is TGTGCCAGTAGTCCTCACTGGCCAGGCAATGAGCAGTTCTTC.

This clonotype was detected ten times or more. This rearrangement joins TRBV20-1 to TRBJ2-5; tentatively, D is TRBD1 (7 bases). The germline CDR1 and CDR2 sequences are DFQATT and SNEGSKA (reference sequence). V was trimmed by 6 bases and J by 0 bases, leaving 20 bases between them. The CDR3 has 16 amino acids. The DNA of the CDR3 is TGCAGTGCGAGGGGGCCTCTCGGGAGACACCAAGAGACCCAGTACTTC. It yields the protein CSARGPLGRHQETQYF.

In the case of this clonotype: With a much larger clone just one base away, this may be a read error. The rearrangement links TRBV6-2 or TRBV6-3 to TRBJ2-3; a weak D match, TRBD2 (6 bases). Trimming removed 7 bases at V and 5 bases at J, with 22 bases between. Per germline, CDR1 MNHEY and CDR2 SVGEGT. This CDR3 region has 16 residues. Written as DNA, the CDR3 is TGTGCCAGCAAGGGAGGTAAGCGGTCCAGCGGAGATACGCAGTATTTT. As protein: CASKGGKRSSGDTQYF.

Of note for this clonotype: A read error is likely here: a far larger clone is one base away. Without the conserved terminal phenylalanine or tryptophan, this CDR3 likely stems from a read error. This chain joins TRBV12-3 or TRBV12-4 and TRBJ1-1; D is ambiguous. V shed 3 bases and J shed 4 bases, with 6 bases lying between them. This CDR3 region has 12 residues. In DNA, the CDR3 is TGTGCCAGCAGTTTCTCGTCCACTGAAGCTTTCTCT. It encodes CASSFSSTEAFS.

Worth noting for this clonotype: At one end, the junction sequence differs from germline, possibly due to a read error. The chain joins TRBV27 to TRBJ1-5; a possible D gene is TRBD1 (6 bases). CDR1 and CDR2 (germline): MNHEY, SMNVEV (reference sequence). This CDR3 is 13 amino acids long. The CDR3 sequence: CASGDNPNRPQHF. CDR3 nucleotides: TGTGCCAGCGGGGACAACCCAAATCGGCCCCAGCATTTT.

As to this clonotype: An end of the junction differs from the germline gene, which may be a read error. The genes are TRBV5-1 and TRBJ2-1; TRBD2 matches at 9 bases. The CDR3 loop spans 15 amino acids. Germline-derived CDR1 and CDR2 are SGHRS and YFSETQ. The CDR3 is CASSFLMREGQEQLF. Written as DNA, the CDR3 is TGCGCCAGCAGCTTTCTCATGCGGGAGGGCCAGGAGCAGCTCTTC.

V is TRBV10-1 and J is TRBJ1-1, with D perhaps matching TRBD1 (5 bases). V shed 5 bases and J shed 2 bases, with 9 bases lying between them. The germline CDR1 and CDR2 sequences are WNHNN and SYGVQD (reference sequence). This CDR3 region has 13 residues. CDR3 in DNA: TGCGCCAGCAGTTGGACAAAAAACACTGAAGCTTTCTTT. This codes for CASSWTKNTEAFF.

Concerning this clonotype: This clone may be a read error of a much larger clone one base away. This chain joins TRBV25-1 and TRBJ2-7; 8 nucleotides agree with TRBD1. The CDR3 covers 11 residues. Germline CDR1 MGHDK, CDR2 SYGVNS. CDR3 in DNA: TGTGCCAGCGGACAGGGCATCGAGCTGTACTTC. Protein: CASGQGIELYF.

As regards this clonotype: A read error may be the cause here, since a much bigger clone is one base away. The rearrangement links TRBV12-3 or TRBV12-4 to TRBJ2-2, with 8 nucleotides matching TRBD2. This CDR3 is built from 15 residues. V trimming: 6 bases; J trimming: 6 bases; junction bases outside the gene matches: 9. The CDR3 nucleotides are TGTGCCAGCAGCCCCCCGGGGGGGTCGGCCGGGGAGCTGTTTTTT. Translation gives CASSPPGGSAGELFF.

Worth noting for this clonotype: This clone may be a read error of a much larger clone one base away. In nucleotides, the CDR3 is TGTGCCAGCAGTCCACCGGACAGGGGGCATTTGGACACTGAAGCTTCCTTT. Amino acids: CASSPPDRGHLDTEASF. The chain links TRBV28 to TRBJ1-1; 11 bases match TRBD1. The CDR3 runs 17 residues. CDR1 and CDR2 (germline): MDHEN, SYDVKM.

On this clonotype itself: A much bigger clone sits one base away, suggesting this may be a read error. The chain couples TRBV15 to TRBJ1-5; TRBD1 is a possible D gene (5 bases). V lost 0 bases and J 6 bases, leaving 15 bases between the germline ends. CDR1 is LNHNV, CDR2 YYDKDF, per germline (reference sequence). CDR3 size: 16 residues. This CDR3 reads CATSRDGTRGGQPQHF. The CDR3 DNA is TGTGCCACCAGCAGAGATGGGACCCGGGGAGGTCAGCCCCAGCATTTT.

To note about this clonotype: A much larger clone lies a single base off, so this may be a read error. The chain couples TRBV7-9 to TRBJ1-1; D ambiguous. V gave up 2 bases and J gave up 1 base, with 8 bases separating them. CDR1 and CDR2 (germline): SEHNR, FQNEAQ (reference sequence). This CDR3 spans 14 amino acids. The DNA of the CDR3 is TGTGCCAGCAGCTTAACGTCAGGGAACACTGAAGCTTTCTTT. The encoded protein is CASSLTSGNTEAFF.

This clonotype was found many times. This chain joins TRBV6-2 or TRBV6-3 and TRBJ1-2; 7 bases align to TRBD1. Germline trimming cut 8 bases from V and 2 bases from J; bases unmatched to any gene: 11. CDR3 length: 15 amino acids. From germline, CDR1 is MNHEY and CDR2 SVGEGT. The CDR3 region has the DNA TGTGCCAGCCGACCAATTCGACAGGGAAACTATGGCTACACCTTC. This codes for CASRPIRQGNYGYTF.

This clonotype was seen at least ten times. The rearrangement uses TRBV28 and TRBJ2-4, with 8 bases identical to TRBD1. V lost 6 bases to trimming and J lost 8 bases; unmatched junction nucleotides: 12. Germline CDR1 is MDHEN and CDR2 is SYDVKM. The CDR3 is 15 amino acids. The CDR3 nucleotides are TGTGCCAGCAGCCAGAACAGGGGGGCAGACGACATTCAGTACTTC. This sequence encodes CASSQNRGADDIQYF. The full variable domain, its missing parts supplied by reference TRBV28 and TRBJ2-4, is DVKVTQSSRYLVKRTGEKVFLECVQDMDHENMFWYRQDPGLGLRLIYFSYDVKMKEKGDIPEGYSVSREKKERFSLILESASTNQTSMYLCASSQNRGADDIQYFGAGTRLSVL.

This clonotype was recorded once. The CDR3 ends on some other residue instead of the conserved phenylalanine or tryptophan, so this is likely a read error. V gene TRBV11-2 combines with J gene TRBJ2-7, with D possibly being TRBD1 (5 bases). Looked up from germline, CDR1 is SGHAT and CDR2 is FQNNGV. The CDR3 contains 14 residues. Trimming cost V 0 bases and J 2 bases, with 8 bases left between them. This CDR3 reads CASSLDLQAYEQYL. The CDR3 DNA reads TGTGCCAGCAGCTTAGATTTACAGGCCTACGAGCAGTACCTC.